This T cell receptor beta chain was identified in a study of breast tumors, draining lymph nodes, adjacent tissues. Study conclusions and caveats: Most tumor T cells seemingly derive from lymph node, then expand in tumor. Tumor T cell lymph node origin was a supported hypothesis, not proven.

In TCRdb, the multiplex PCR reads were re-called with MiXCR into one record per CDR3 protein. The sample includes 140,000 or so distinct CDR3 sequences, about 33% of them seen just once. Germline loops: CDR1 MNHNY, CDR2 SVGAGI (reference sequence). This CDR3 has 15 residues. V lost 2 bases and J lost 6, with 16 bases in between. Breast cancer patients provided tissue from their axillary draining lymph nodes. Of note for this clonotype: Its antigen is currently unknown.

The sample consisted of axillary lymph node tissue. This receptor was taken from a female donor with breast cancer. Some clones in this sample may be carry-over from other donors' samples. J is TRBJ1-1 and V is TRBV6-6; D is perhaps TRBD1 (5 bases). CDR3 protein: CASSYTGPRVPEAFF. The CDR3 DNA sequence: TGTGCCAGCAGTTACACAGGCCCGAGGGTGCCTGAAGCTTTCTTT.